The 3 T cell receptor beta chains below were found in one sample sequenced in a study of radiotherapy plus CTLA-4 blockade in lung cancer. Here immunoSEQ multiplex PCR was the method, and the copy in TCRdb shows in-frame clones only, minus some. The sample contains about 28,000 clones, 70% to 80% of which appear only once. The specimen was peripheral blood, collected from a patient treated with radiotherapy plus ipilimumab. The receptors derive from a human donor with non-small cell lung cancer who had stable disease on radiotherapy plus ipilimumab.

This rearrangement joins TRBV18 to TRBJ1-5; 11 bases align to TRBD1. Germline loops: CDR1 KGHSH, CDR2 LQKENI. The V segment lost 5 bases and the J segment 7 bases; nucleotides outside the gene matches: 4. The CDR3 covers 14 residues. The CDR3 is CASSTDRGQQPQHF. In DNA form, the CDR3 reads TGTGCCAGCTCAACGGACAGGGGGCAACAGCCCCAGCATTTT.

This chain connects TRBV5-1 to TRBJ2-2; 8 bases agree with TRBD1. V shed 4 bases and J 5 bases; nucleotides not matched to a gene: 4. CDR1 is SGHRS and CDR2 is YFSETQ in the germline V gene. The CDR3 loop spans 14 amino acids. In nucleotides, the CDR3 is TGCGCCAGCAGCCCTAGACAGGGGACCGGGGAGCTGTTTTTT. It yields the protein CASSPRQGTGELFF.

The chain couples TRBV5-1 to TRBJ1-4, with 7 bases matching TRBD1. This CDR3 contains 15 residues. Germline loops: CDR1 SGHRS, CDR2 YFSETQ. J lost 4 bases, V lost 0 bases, and 3 bases had no gene match. As DNA, the CDR3 is TGCGCCAGCAGCTTGGGCGACAGGGATAATGAAAAACTGTTTTTT. This sequence encodes CASSLGDRDNEKLFF.